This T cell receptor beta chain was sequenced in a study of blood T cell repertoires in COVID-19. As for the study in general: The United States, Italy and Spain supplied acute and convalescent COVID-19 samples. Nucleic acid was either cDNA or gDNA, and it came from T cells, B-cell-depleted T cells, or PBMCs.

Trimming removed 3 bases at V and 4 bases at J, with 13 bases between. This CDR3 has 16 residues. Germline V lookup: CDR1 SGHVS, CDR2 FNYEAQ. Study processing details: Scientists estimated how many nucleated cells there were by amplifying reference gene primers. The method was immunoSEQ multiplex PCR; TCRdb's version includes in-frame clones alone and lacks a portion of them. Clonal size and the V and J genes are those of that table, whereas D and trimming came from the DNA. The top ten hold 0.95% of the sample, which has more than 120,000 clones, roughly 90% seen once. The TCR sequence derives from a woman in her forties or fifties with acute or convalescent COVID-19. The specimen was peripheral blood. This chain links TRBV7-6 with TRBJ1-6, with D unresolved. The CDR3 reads CASSLGRVGYNSPLHF. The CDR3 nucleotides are TGTGCCAGCAGCTTGGGGAGGGTGGGGTATAATTCACCCCTCCACTTT.